This TCR beta chain was profiled in a study of T cells in Graves' hyperthyroidism and ophthalmopathy. Findings and limits, study-wide: The blood repertoire included most of the expanded thyroid clonotypes above 0.001.

This clonotype was detected ten times or more. Antigen: not known. RNA transcripts provided the source from which TCR beta CDR3 regions were amplified. HTBI primers drove first-round RT-PCR of the TCR CDR3. TCRdb reprocessed the multiplex PCR reads via MiXCR and lists one record per CDR3 protein. This sample has 500,000 to 750,000 distinct CDR3 sequences, with more than 45% found just once. The study excluded patients with uncontrolled infection, other autoimmune disease, pregnancy or lactation. Diagnostic decisions used clinical symptoms, serum thyroxine and TRAb, thyroid ultrasound and orbital computed tomography. The sample comprised peripheral blood or thyroid tissue (not recorded which). The sequence was collected from a woman in her late teens or twenties with Graves' hyperthyroidism.

CDR3 bases: TGCAGTGCTAGGGGGACAGGGGAATACGAGCAGTACTTC. Translated: CSARGTGEYEQYF. This chain uses TRBV20-1 with TRBJ2-7, with TRBD1 identical over 10 bases. This CDR3 is 13 amino acids long. V dropped 3 bases and J dropped 4; count of bases not matched to a gene: 3. CDR1 and CDR2 from the germline V gene are DFQATT and SNEGSKA (reference sequence).